The 5 T cell receptor beta chains given below trace back to one sample, sequenced in a study of cytotoxic CD8 clonotypes in ibrutinib-treated CLL. Data came from immunoSEQ multiplex PCR; TCRdb stores just in-frame clones and leaves some out. The sample yields fewer than 200,000 clones, 84% seen once. The sample in question was PBMCs, obtained after 24 months of ibrutinib treatment. The receptors stem from a human donor with chronic lymphocytic leukemia.

V and J are TRBV5-1 and TRBJ1-2; the match to TRBD1 covers 9 bases. The CDR3 length is 19 residues. CDR1 is SGHRS and CDR2 is YFSETQ in the germline V gene. Trimming removed 4 bases from V and 5 bases from J; junction bases left unmatched: 21. The CDR3 sequence is CASSTWTGDALKWGYGYTF. CDR3 in DNA: TGCGCCAGCAGCACCTGGACAGGGGATGCGCTAAAGTGGGGGTATGGCTACACCTTC.

This clone has a handful of counts. The gene calls are TRBV11-2 and TRBJ2-7; weak D call: TRBD1 (5 bases). The CDR3 length is 18 residues. Trimming cost V 0 bases and J 0 bases, with 18 bases left between them. Per germline, CDR1 SGHAT and CDR2 FQNNGV. The chain's CDR3 is CASSLDLTRQGSSYEQYF. The CDR3 bases are TGTGCCAGCAGCTTAGATTTGACTCGGCAGGGATCCTCCTACGAGCAGTACTTC. Drawing the rest from reference TRBV11-2 and TRBJ2-7, the complete variable domain is EAGVAQSPRYKIIEKRQSVAFWCNPISGHATLYWYQQILGQGPKLLIQFQNNGVVDDSQLPKDRFSAERLKGVDSTLKIQPAKLEDSAVYLCASSLDLTRQGSSYEQYFGPGTRLTVT.

This clone is a singleton in its sample. The gene calls are TRBV30 and TRBJ1-4, with D perhaps matching TRBD1 (6 bases). The CDR3 extends over 16 amino acids. The germline gives CDR1 GTSNPN, CDR2 SVGIG (reference sequence). Deletions cut 4 bases from V and 3 bases from J, with 18 bases between. The CDR3 reads CAWTWGGGMANEKLFF. The CDR3 bases are TGTGCCTGGACCTGGGGGGGCGGTATGGCTAATGAAAAACTGTTTTTT.

The rearrangement joins TRBV4-1 to TRBJ2-2; D assignment may be TRBD1 or TRBD2 (6 bases each). The V gene lost 7 bases and the J gene lost 13 bases, with 28 bases spanning the gap. From germline, CDR1 is MGHRA and CDR2 YSYEKL. The CDR3 consists of 16 residues. CDR3 loop: CASIDSMRGVRQGLFF. The CDR3 nucleotides read TGCGCCAGCATCGACTCTATGAGGGGGGTAAGGCAGGGGCTGTTTTTT.

The chain recombines TRBV19 with TRBJ1-5; D ambiguous. V lost 5 bases and J 2 bases, leaving 19 bases between the germline ends. CDR3 length: 17 residues. Per germline, CDR1 LNHDA and CDR2 SQIVND (reference sequence). The DNA of the CDR3 is TGTGCCAGTAGTCCGGCCGGGAGGGATCTTGGCAATCAGCCCCAGCATTTT. The encoded protein is CASSPAGRDLGNQPQHF. Full variable domain (missing parts from reference TRBV19 and TRBJ1-5): DGGITQSPKYLFRKEGQNVTLSCEQNLNHDAMYWYRQDPGQGLRLIYYSQIVNDFQKGDIAEGYSVSREKKESFPLTVTSAQKNPTAFYLCASSPAGRDLGNQPQHFGDGTRLSIL.